A selection of T cell receptor beta chains follows, all from one sample in a study of shared clonotypes between healthy human individuals. The repertoire was sequenced with immunoSEQ multiplex PCR; TCRdb's copy has only in-frame clones and lacks some. The profile covers 2 million to 3 million clones, with 90% to 95% appearing a single time and 0.36% taken by the ten largest. Sequences were obtained from naive CD4+ T cells from PBMCs. The receptors originated from a man aged 18 to 30 in good health. Some clones in this sample may be carry-over from other donors' samples. The CDR3 runs from the conserved cysteine through the conserved F or W. D genes are given only for firm matches. The size entry is marked missing in some rows and otherwise reads once, few, many or a size class.

D gene | J gene | clone size | V gene | CDR3 DNA | CDR3 protein
. | TRBJ1-2 | . | TRBV25-1 | TGTGCCAGCAGTGGAGGACATGTACGGGACTATGGCTACACCTTC | CASSGGHVRDYGYTF
TRBD1 | TRBJ2-2 | . | TRBV19 | TGTGCCAGTAGCGGGACAGGGGTGGGTATAGCCGGGGAGCTGTTTTTT | CASSGTGVGIAGELFF
TRBD2 | TRBJ2-1 | . | TRBV9 | TGTGCCAGCAGCGCAGGGACTAGCCAGCTTAGCTCCTACAATGAGCAGTTCTTC | CASSAGTSQLSSYNEQFF
. | TRBJ1-1 | . | TRBV7-6 | TGTGCCAGCAGCCCCCGTTATGTTCTGAACACTGAAGCTTTCTTT | CASSPRYVLNTEAFF
TRBD2 | TRBJ2-3 | . | TRBV7-2 | TGTGCCAGCAGCTTAGTGGCTAGCGGGGCCAGCAGGAATACGCAGTATTTT | CASSLVASGASRNTQYF
. | TRBJ1-5 | once | TRBV28 | TGTGCCAGCAGAGACAGATACCAGCCCCAGCATTTT | CASRDRYQPQHF
. | TRBJ2-4 | . | TRBV2 | TGTGCCAGCAGTGAGTCCTCCCGGGGACAAGTTCAGTACTTC | CASSESSRGQVQYF
TRBD1 | TRBJ1-3 | . | TRBV2 | TGTGCCAGCAGCCCACAGGGGCCCGGGTACTCTGGAAACACCATATATTTT | CASSPQGPGYSGNTIYF
. | TRBJ2-2 | . | TRBV5-1 | TGCGCCAGCAGCTTCGCCGGGGCCGGGGAGCTGTTTTTT | CASSFAGAGELFF
TRBD1 | TRBJ2-7 | . | TRBV7-9 | TGTGCCAGCAGCTCTAACGCGGGGACAGGGGCCGAGCAGTACTTC | CASSSNAGTGAEQYF
. | TRBJ2-2 | . | TRBV6-1 | TGTGCCAGCACACTCGGGAGTATCGAAACCGGGGAGCTGTTTTTT | CASTLGSIETGELFF
TRBD1 | TRBJ1-2 | . | TRBV7-9 | TGTGCCAGCAGCTTAGAGAGGACAGGCTATGGCTACACCTTC | CASSLERTGYGYTF
. | TRBJ2-7 | . | TRBV6-5 | TGTGCCGCTCGGAGCTCCTACGAGCAGTACTTC | CAARSSYEQYF
. | TRBJ2-1 | . | TRBV7-3 | TGTGCCAGCAGCTTAGACAATGAGCAGTTCTTC | CASSLDNEQFF
. | TRBJ2-1 | . | TRBV7-9 | TGTGCCAGCAGCTTATCCGGGGACACCTACAATGAGCAGTTCTTC | CASSLSGDTYNEQFF
. | TRBJ1-1 | few | TRBV27 | TGTGCCAGCAGTCGCAGGGTAGCGAACACTGAAGCTTTCTTT | CASSRRVANTEAFF
. | TRBJ2-6 | . | TRBV5-1 | TGCGCCAGCAGCTCCCAAGGGGGCTCTGGGGCCAACGTCCTGACTTTC | CASSSQGGSGANVLTF
TRBD2 | TRBJ2-1 | . | TRBV28 | TGTGCCAGCAGGGCAAGCGGGAGGTCCTACAATGAGCAGTTCTTC | CASRASGRSYNEQFF
. | TRBJ1-4 | . | TRBV30 | TGTGCCTGGAGTGTTTACGAGGAACTGTTTTTT | CAWSVYEELFF
TRBD1 | TRBJ2-3 | . | TRBV19 | TGTGCCAGTAGTCCACACTCGGGGACAGGGGTGTACGGTACGCAGTATTTT | CASSPHSGTGVYGTQYF
TRBD2 | TRBJ2-1 | . | TRBV5-4 | TGTGCCAGCGAAGGACTAGCGGGAGTAACTGAGCAGTTCTTC | CASEGLAGVTEQFF
TRBD1 | TRBJ1-1 | . | TRBV7-6 | TGTGCCAGCAGCGCAAGACAGGGAGGGACTGAAGCTTTCTTT | CASSARQGGTEAFF
. | TRBJ2-7 | . | TRBV28 | TGTGCCAGCCCGGGGGGCCCGGAGCAGTACTTC | CASPGGPEQYF
. | TRBJ2-1 | . | TRBV7-8 | TGTGCCAGCAGCTCGCCCTCCAATGAGCAGTTCTTC | CASSSPSNEQFF
. | TRBJ2-2 | . | TRBV28 | TGTGCCAGCAGCGGAGTGGGTGGAACCGGGGAGCTGTTTTTT | CASSGVGGTGELFF
. | TRBJ2-7 | . | TRBV7-8 | TGTGCCAGCAGCCCCCGCGGGTCCTGGGACACTTACTACGAGCAGTACTTC | CASSPRGSWDTYYEQYF
. | TRBJ2-7 | . | TRBV15 | TGTGCCACCAGCAGGGAGAAGGGGCGCGGACAGTACTTC | CATSREKGRGQYF
. | TRBJ1-5 | . | TRBV28 | TGTGCCAGCATTCCCAGTTTGGGGCAGGGAGCTTTTAGCGAGCCCCAGCATTTT | CASIPSLGQGAFSEPQHF
. | TRBJ1-1 | . | TRBV19 | TGTGCCAGTAGTACTCCGGCGTCGAACACTGAAGCTTTCTTT | CASSTPASNTEAFF
. | TRBJ1-4 | . | TRBV9 | TGTGCCAGCAGCGTAGGGGGCACTAATGAAAAACTGTTTTTT | CASSVGGTNEKLFF
. | TRBJ1-1 | . | TRBV7-3 | TGTGCCAGCACAAGACAGGTGAACACTGAAGCTTTCTTT | CASTRQVNTEAFF
. | TRBJ2-7 | . | TRBV7-6 | TGTGCCAGCAGCTTAGGTCTAGGGACCTACGAGCAGTACTTC | CASSLGLGTYEQYF
. | TRBJ1-4 | . | TRBV28 | TGTGCCAGCAGTTCTTTCACAGGGCTTAATGAAAAACTGTTTTTT | CASSSFTGLNEKLFF
TRBD1 | TRBJ2-4 | . | TRBV29-1 | TGCAGCGTTCAAGGGACAGAACTCATTCAGTACTTC | CSVQGTELIQYF
. | TRBJ1-5 | . | TRBV28 | TGTGCCAGCAGCCAGGGAGACCCTTTGAGTCAGCCCCAGCATTTT | CASSQGDPLSQPQHF
. | TRBJ1-5 | . | TRBV6-1 | TGTGCCACCGGTCGGGGAAGTCAGCCCCAGCATTTT | CATGRGSQPQHF
. | TRBJ1-1 | . | TRBV15 | TGTGCCACCAGCAGAGACCCTTTGGGGATAGGCCGGAACACTGAAGCTTTCTTT | CATSRDPLGIGRNTEAFF
. | TRBJ2-7 | . | TRBV7-2 | TGTGCCAGCAGCTTAATCCAGGGAGCGGGCGAGCAGTACTTC | CASSLIQGAGEQYF
. | TRBJ2-2 | . | TRBV5-1 | TGCGCCAGCAGCTTGGCCCCGGGGACAAACACCGGGGAGCTGTTTTTT | CASSLAPGTNTGELFF
. | TRBJ2-1 | . | TRBV5-1 | TGCGCCAGCAGCTTGGCGACAGGGAGGGGGAATGAGCAGTTCTTC | CASSLATGRGNEQFF
. | TRBJ2-2 | . | TRBV7-8 | TGTGCCAGCAGCTTAGCTGGGAACACCGGGGAGCTGTTTTTT | CASSLAGNTGELFF
. | TRBJ1-1 | few | TRBV7-3 | TGTGCCAGCAGCTTAATGGGTGGGAACACTGAAGCTTTCTTT | CASSLMGGNTEAFF
TRBD1 | TRBJ2-7 | . | TRBV11-2 | TGTGCCAGCAGCCCGCGGACAGGGTCCTACGAGCAGTACTTC | CASSPRTGSYEQYF
TRBD2 | TRBJ2-5 | . | TRBV7-3 | TGTGCCAGCAGCCCATTAGCGGGAGCGGCCCAGTACTTC | CASSPLAGAAQYF
TRBD1 | TRBJ1-2 | . | TRBV6-1 | TGTGCCAGCGGACAGGGGGCGGGTGGCTACACCTTC | CASGQGAGGYTF
. | TRBJ2-2 | . | TRBV6-6 | TGTGCCAGCAGTTACTCGGGCTCCTACACCGGGGAGCTGTTTTTT | CASSYSGSYTGELFF
TRBD2 | TRBJ2-7 | . | TRBV7-2 | TGTGCCAGCAGCACTAGCGGGAGAGCCTTTAACGAGCAGTACTTC | CASSTSGRAFNEQYF
. | TRBJ1-3 | . | TRBV7-2 | TGTGCCAGCAGCTTATATCCTTGGGGGGCGTCTGGAAACACCATATATTTT | CASSLYPWGASGNTIYF
. | TRBJ2-2 | . | TRBV5-1 | TGCGCCAGCAGCCTCCTGGTAAACGCGAACACCGGGGAGCTGTTTTTT | CASSLLVNANTGELFF
. | TRBJ1-2 | . | TRBV21-1 | TGTGCCAGCAGCAAAGATGTTATGTCGGTGGGGGCGCGGTACTATGGCTACACCTTC | CASSKDVMSVGARYYGYTF
. | TRBJ1-4 | . | TRBV4-3 | TGCGCCAGCAGCCCACAGAACCTCCGACAGCGTAATGAAAAACTGTTTTTT | CASSPQNLRQRNEKLFF
. | TRBJ1-4 | . | TRBV19 | TGTGCCCTAAAGGGGTTCTTCGGGGAAAAACTGTTTTTT | CALKGFFGEKLFF
. | TRBJ2-2 | . | TRBV5-1 | TGCGCCAGCAGCACCACCCGACAGGGAGGAGCCGGGGAGCTGTTTTTT | CASSTTRQGGAGELFF
. | TRBJ1-1 | . | TRBV19 | TGTGCCAGTAGTATAGGAAACGTCTCTCCGGCTGAAGCTTTCTTT | CASSIGNVSPAEAFF